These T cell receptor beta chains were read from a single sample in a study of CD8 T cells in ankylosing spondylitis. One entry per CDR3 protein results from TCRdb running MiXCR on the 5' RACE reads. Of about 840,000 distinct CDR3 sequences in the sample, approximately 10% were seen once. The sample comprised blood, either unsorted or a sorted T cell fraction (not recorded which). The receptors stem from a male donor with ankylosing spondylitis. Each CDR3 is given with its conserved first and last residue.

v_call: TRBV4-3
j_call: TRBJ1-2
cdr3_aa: CASSLAGNPHYGYTF

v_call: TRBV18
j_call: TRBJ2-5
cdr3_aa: CASSPARVLIETQYF

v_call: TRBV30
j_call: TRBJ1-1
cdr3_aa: CAWRQGGAEAFF

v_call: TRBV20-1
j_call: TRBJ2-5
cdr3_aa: CSAPGTRNPETQYF

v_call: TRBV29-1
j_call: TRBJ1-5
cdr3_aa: CSVKDSNNQPQHF

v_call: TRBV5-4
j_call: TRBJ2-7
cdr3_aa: CASSLLGLAGVKGVSYEQYF

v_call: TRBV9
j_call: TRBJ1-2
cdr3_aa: CASSVEASYNYGYTF

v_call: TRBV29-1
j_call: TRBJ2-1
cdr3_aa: CSVEGNYNEQFF

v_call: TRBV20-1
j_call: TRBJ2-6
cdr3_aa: CSARAPSGANVLTF

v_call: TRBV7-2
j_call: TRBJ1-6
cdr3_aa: CASSLAGWNSPLHF

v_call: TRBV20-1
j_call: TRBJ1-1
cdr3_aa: CSARGRTDLNTEAFF

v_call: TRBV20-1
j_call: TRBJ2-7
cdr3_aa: CSARVPGHSYEQYF

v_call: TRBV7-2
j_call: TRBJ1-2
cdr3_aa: CASSSLGGGGYTF

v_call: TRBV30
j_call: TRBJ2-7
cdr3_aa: CAWSVGWQVYEQYF

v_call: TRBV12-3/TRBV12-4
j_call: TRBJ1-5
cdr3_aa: CASRGDRGRDQPQHF

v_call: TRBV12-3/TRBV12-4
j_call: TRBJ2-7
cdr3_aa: CASSLRGYEQYF

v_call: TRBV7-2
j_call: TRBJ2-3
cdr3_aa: CASSLAGRIDTQYF

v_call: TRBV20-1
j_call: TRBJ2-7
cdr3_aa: CSARPLAGGSHEQYF

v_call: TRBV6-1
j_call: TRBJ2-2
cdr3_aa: CASSSDRGHTGELFF

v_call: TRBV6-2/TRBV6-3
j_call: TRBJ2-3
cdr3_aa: CASSAWGISGSTDTQYF

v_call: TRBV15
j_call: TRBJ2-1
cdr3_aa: CATSRGAYNEQFF

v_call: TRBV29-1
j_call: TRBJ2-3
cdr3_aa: CSVAGRRDTQYF

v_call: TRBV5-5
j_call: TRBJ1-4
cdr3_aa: CASNALKKGEKLFF

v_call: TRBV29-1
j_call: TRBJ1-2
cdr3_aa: CSVEGTSWNGYTF

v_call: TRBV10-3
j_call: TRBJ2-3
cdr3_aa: CAISVGADTQYF

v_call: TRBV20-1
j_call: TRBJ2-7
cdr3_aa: CSARDIRQGRNEQYF

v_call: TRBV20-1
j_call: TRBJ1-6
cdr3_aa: CSARRGSYNSPLHF

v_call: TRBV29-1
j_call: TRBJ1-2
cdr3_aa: CSVEPPGQASVGGYTF

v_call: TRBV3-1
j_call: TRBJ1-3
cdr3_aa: CASGTFQGNTIYF

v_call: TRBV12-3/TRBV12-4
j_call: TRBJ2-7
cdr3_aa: CASSLGLPGQGYEQYF

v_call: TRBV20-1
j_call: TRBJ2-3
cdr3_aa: CSAWGLAGATDTQYF

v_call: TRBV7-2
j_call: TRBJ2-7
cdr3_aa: CASSLVAAFSSYEQYF

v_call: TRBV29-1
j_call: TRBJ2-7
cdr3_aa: CSAPLQGSYEQYF

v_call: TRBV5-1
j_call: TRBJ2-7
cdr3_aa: CASSLLAPVGTIGDEQYF

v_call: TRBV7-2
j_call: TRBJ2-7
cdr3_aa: CASRTRGKVYEQYF

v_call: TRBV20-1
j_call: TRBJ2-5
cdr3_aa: CSAPGLAGAQETQYF

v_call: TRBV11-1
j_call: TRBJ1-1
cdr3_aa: CASSLFRMGTEAFF

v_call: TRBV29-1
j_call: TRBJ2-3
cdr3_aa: CSVVVPGSTDTQYF

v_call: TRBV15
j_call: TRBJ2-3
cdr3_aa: CATSRGSPQTDTQYF

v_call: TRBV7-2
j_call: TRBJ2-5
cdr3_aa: CASSQGPRQETQYF

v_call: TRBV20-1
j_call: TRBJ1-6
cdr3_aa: CSARTGTGESPLHF

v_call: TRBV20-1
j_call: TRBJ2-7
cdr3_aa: CSARVAGQGYEQYF

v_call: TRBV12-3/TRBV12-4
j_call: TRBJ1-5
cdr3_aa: CASSFSGGQGGNQPQHF

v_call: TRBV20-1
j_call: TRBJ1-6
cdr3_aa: CSARDLGRGASPLHF

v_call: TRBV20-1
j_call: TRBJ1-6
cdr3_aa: CSALRKVFQDSPLHF

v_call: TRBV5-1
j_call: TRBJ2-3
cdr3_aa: CASETGYTDTQYF